This T cell receptor (beta chain) derives from a study of Graves' ophthalmopathy and Graves' hyperthyroidism. Study-wide context: Pretreatment peripheral blood was obtained at initial diagnosis. Study-level points and caveats: Ophthalmopathy progression prediction by the model yielded a sensitivity of about 70% and a specificity of around 72%. A model of 13 signatures distinguished ophthalmopathy from stable hyperthyroidism at under 90% sensitivity and 81.08% specificity.

Amplification targeted the TCR beta CDR3 regions, with RNA transcripts as the source material. The authors performed first-round RT-PCR with HTBI primers and then a second-round multiplex PCR. Via MiXCR, TCRdb re-called the multiplex PCR reads, giving one row per CDR3 protein. The sample gives over 500,000 distinct CDR3 sequences, over 20% of which show up once; around 6.9% is in the top ten. A remark on this clonotype: Its antigen is not identified.

Participants with hyperthyroidism, aged 18 to 65, were newly diagnosed with under 2 months' duration. V dropped 7 bases and J dropped 2 bases, with 14 bases sitting between them. CDR1 is SGHTA, CDR2 FQGNSA, per germline. This CDR3 has 14 amino acids. The source of this sequence is a woman aged 18-29 years with stable Graves' hyperthyroidism. Some clones in this sample may be carry-over from other donors' samples. Sequencing input: peripheral blood. The chain carries TRBV7-2 and TRBJ1-2; no reliable D call. CDR3: CASKPSGENYGYTF. As DNA, the CDR3 is TGTGCCAGCAAACCTAGCGGGGAAAACTATGGCTACACCTTC.